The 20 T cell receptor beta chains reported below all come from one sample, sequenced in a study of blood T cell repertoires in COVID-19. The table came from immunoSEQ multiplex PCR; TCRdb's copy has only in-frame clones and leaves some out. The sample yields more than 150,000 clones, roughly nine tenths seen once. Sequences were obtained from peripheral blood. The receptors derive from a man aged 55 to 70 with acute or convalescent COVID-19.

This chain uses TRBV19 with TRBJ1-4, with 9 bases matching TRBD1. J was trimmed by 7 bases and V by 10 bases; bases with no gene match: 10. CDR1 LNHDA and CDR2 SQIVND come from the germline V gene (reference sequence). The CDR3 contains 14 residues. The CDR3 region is CATQSGTGLEKLFF. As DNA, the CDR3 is TGTGCCACCCAGTCCGGGACAGGGCTTGAAAAACTGTTTTTT.

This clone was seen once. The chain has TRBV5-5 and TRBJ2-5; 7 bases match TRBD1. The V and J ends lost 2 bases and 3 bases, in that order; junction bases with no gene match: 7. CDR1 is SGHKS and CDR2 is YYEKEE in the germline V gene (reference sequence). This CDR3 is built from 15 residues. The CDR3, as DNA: TGTGCCAGCAGCTTCCAGGGGGAAAGAGAAGAGACCCAGTACTTC. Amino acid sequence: CASSFQGEREETQYF.

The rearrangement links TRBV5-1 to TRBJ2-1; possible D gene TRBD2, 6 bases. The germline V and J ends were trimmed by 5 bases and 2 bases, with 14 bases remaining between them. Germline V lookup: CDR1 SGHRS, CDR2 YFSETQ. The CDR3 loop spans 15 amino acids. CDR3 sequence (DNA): TGCGCCAGCAGGTCCGGCGGGGCAACCTACAATGAGCAGTTCTTC. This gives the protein CASRSGGATYNEQFF.

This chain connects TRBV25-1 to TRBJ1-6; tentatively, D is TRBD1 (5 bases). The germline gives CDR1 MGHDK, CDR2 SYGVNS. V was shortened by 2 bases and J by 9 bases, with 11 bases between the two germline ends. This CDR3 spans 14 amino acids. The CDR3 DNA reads TGTGCCAGCAGTGAACAGGGCATCAGTTCACCCCTCCACTTT. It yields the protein CASSEQGISSPLHF.

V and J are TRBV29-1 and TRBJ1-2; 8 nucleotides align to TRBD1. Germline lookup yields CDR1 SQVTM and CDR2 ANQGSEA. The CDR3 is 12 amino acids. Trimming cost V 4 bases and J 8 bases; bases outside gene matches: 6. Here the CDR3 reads CSVATGAKGYTF. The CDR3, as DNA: TGCAGCGTTGCGACAGGGGCGAAAGGCTACACCTTC.

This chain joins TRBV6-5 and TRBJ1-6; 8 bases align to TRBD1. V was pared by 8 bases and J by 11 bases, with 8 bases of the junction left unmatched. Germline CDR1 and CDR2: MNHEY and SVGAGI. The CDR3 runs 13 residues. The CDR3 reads CASDRGGFPPLHF. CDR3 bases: TGTGCCAGCGACAGGGGAGGCTTTCCACCCCTCCACTTT.

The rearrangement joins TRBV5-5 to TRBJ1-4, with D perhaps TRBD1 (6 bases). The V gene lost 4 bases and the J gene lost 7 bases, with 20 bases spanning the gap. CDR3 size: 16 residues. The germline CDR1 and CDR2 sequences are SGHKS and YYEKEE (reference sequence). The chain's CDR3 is CASSPLGGATSEKLFF. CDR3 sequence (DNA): TGTGCCAGCAGCCCCCTAGGGGGGGCGACGAGTGAAAAACTGTTTTTT.

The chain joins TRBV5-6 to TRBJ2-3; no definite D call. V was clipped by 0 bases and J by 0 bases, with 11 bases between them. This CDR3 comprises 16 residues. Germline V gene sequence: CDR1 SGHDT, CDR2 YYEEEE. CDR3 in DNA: TGTGCCAGCAGCTTGGAGTATAGCATTAGCACAGATACGCAGTATTTT. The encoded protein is CASSLEYSISTDTQYF.

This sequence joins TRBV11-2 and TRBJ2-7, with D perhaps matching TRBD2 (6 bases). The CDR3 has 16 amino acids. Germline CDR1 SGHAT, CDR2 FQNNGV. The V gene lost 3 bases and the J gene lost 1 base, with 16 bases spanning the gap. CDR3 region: CASSFRDSRHSYEQYF. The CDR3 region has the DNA TGTGCCAGCAGCTTCCGGGACTCCCGGCATTCCTACGAGCAGTACTTC.

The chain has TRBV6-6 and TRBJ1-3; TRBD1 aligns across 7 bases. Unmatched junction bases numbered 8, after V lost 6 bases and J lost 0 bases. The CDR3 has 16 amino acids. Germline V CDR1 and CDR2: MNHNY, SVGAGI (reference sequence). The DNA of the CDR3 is TGTGCCAGCAGCTCTAGACAGGGAGGCTCTGGAAACACCATATATTTT. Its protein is CASSSRQGGSGNTIYF.

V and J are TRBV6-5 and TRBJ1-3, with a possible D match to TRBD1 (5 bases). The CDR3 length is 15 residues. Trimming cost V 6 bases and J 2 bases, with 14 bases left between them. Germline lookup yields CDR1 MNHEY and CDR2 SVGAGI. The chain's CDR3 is CASSREGRAGNTIYF. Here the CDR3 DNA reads TGTGCCAGCAGCCGTGAGGGGAGGGCTGGAAACACCATATATTTT.

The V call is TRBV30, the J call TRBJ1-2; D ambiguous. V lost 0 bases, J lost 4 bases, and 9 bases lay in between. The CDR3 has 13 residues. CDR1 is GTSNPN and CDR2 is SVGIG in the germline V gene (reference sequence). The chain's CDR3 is CAWSVPAGYGYTF. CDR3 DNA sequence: TGTGCCTGGAGTGTACCCGCGGGCTATGGCTACACCTTC.

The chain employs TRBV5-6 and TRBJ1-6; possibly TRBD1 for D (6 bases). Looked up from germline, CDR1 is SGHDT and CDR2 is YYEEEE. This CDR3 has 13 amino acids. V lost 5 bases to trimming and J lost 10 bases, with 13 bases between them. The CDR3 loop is CASSQGFGSPLHF. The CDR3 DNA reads TGTGCCAGCAGTCAGGGGTTCGGGTCACCCCTCCACTTT.

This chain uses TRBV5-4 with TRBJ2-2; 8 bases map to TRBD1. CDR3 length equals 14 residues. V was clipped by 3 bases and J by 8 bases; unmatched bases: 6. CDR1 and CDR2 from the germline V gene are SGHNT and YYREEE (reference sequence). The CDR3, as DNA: TGTGCCAGCAGCTCGGGACAGGACAAAGGGGAGCTGTTTTTT. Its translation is CASSSGQDKGELFF.

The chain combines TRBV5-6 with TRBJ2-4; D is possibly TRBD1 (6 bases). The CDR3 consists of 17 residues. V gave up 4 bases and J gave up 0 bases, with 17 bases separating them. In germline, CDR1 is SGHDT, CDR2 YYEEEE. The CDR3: CASSRSGAGLAKNIQYF. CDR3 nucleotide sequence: TGTGCCAGCAGCAGATCAGGGGCAGGGTTAGCCAAAAACATTCAGTACTTC.

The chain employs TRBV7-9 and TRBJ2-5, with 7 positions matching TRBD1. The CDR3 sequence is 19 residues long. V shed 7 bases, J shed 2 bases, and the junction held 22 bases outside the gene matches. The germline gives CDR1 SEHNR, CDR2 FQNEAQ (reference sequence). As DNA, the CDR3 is TGTGCCAGCACCCGACTCCCTTTAACGGGACAGAAGTTTCAAGAGACCCAGTACTTC. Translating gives CASTRLPLTGQKFQETQYF.

The CDR3 protein is CASSQKGQNTEAFF. CDR3 DNA sequence: TGTGCCAGCAGCCAGAAGGGACAGAACACTGAAGCTTTCTTT. V usage is TRBV3-1 (or the pseudogene TRBV3-2) and J usage is TRBJ1-1; a weak D match, TRBD1 (6 bases). Trimming removed 3 bases at V and 1 base at J, with 9 bases between. The CDR3 totals 14 residues. Per the germline V gene, CDR1 is LGHDT and CDR2 is YNNKEL (reference sequence).

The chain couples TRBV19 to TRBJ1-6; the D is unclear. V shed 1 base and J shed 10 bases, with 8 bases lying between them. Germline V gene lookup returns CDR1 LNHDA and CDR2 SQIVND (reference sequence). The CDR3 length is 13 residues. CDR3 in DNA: TGTGCCAGTAGTATAGGAGGCGAATCACCCCTCCACTTT. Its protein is CASSIGGESPLHF.

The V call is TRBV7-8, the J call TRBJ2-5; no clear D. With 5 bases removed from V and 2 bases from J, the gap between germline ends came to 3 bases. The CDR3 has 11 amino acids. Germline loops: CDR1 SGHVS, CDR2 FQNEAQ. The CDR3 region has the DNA TGTGCCAGCAGCCCACAAGAGACCCAGTACTTC. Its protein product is CASSPQETQYF. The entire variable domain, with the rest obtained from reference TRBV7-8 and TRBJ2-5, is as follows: GAGVSQSPRYKVAKRGQDVALRCDPISGHVSLFWYQQALGQGPEFLTYFQNEAQLDKSGLPSDRFFAERPEGSVSTLKIQRTQQEDSAVYLCASSPQETQYFGPGTRLLVL.

This chain's CDR3 is CASSQALQVMNTEAFF. In nucleotides, the CDR3 is TGCGCCAGCAGCCAAGCCTTACAGGTCATGAACACTGAAGCTTTCTTT. V usage is TRBV4-1 and J usage is TRBJ1-1, with D possibly matching TRBD1 (5 bases). With 1 base removed from V and 0 bases from J, the gap between germline ends came to 12 bases. The CDR3 consists of 16 residues. The germline CDR1 and CDR2 sequences are MGHRA and YSYEKL.